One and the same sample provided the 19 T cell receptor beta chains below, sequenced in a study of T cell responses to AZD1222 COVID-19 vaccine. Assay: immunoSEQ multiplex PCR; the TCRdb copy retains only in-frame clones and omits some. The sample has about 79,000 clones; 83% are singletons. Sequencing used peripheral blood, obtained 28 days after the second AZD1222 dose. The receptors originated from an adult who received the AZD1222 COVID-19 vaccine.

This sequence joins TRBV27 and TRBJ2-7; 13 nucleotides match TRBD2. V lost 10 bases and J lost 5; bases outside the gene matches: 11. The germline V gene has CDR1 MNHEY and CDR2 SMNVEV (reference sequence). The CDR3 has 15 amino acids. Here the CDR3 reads CATRLAGGFFDEQYF. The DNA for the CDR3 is TGTGCCACCCGACTAGCGGGAGGATTTTTCGACGAGCAGTACTTC.

The CDR3 region is CASSSRQRSQETQYF. For the CDR3, the DNA is TGCGCCAGCAGCTCCCGACAGAGAAGTCAAGAGACCCAGTACTTC. The chain carries TRBV4-1 and TRBJ2-5, with a weak D call TRBD1 (5 bases). The V end was cut by 5 bases, the J end by 2 bases, with 15 bases between. The CDR3 is made up of 15 amino acids. Germline V gives CDR1 MGHRA, CDR2 YSYEKL.

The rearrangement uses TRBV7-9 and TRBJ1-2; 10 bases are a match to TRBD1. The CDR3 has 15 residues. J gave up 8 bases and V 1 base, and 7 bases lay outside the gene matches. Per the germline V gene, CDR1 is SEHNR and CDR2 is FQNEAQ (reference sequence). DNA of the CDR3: TGTGCCAGCAGCTTAGTTGGGACAGGGGTTAAAGGCTACACCTTC. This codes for CASSLVGTGVKGYTF.

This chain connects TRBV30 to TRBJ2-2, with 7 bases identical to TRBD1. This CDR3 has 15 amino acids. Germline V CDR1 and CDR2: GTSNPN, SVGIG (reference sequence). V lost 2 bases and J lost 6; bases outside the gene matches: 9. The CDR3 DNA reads TGTGCCTGGAGTATTGGACAGGTCGTCGCCGGGGAGCTGTTTTTT. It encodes CAWSIGQVVAGELFF.

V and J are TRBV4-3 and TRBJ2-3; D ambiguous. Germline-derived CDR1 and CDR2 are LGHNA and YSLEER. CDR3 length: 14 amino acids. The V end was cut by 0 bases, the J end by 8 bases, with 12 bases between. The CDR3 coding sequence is TGCGCCAGCAGCCAAGATTTTTCCCCAGGTACGCAGTATTTT. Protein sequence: CASSQDFSPGTQYF.

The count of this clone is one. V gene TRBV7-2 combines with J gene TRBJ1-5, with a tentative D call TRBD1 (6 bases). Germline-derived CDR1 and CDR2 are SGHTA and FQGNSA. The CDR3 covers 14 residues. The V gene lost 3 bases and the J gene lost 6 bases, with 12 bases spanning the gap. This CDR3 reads CASSFGQGLQPQHF. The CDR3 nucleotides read TGTGCCAGCAGCTTTGGTCAGGGGCTTCAGCCCCAGCATTTT.

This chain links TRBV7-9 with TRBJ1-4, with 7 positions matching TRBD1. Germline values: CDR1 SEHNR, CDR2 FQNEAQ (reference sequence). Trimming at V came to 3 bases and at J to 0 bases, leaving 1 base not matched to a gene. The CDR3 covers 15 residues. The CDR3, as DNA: TGTGCCAGCAGCTTGGGGACAGCAACTAATGAAAAACTGTTTTTT. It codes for CASSLGTATNEKLFF.

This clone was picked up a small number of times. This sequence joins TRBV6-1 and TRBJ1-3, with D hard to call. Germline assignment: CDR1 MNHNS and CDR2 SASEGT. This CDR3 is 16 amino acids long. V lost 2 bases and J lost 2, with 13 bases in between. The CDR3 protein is CASSERGSGTGNTIYF. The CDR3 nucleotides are TGTGCCAGCAGTGAACGGGGTTCAGGAACTGGAAACACCATATATTTT.

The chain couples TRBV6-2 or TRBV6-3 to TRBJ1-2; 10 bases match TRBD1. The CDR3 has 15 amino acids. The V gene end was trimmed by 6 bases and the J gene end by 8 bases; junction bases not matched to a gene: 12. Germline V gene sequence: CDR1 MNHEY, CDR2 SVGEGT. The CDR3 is CASSREATGGGGYTF. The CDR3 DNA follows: TGTGCCAGCAGCCGTGAGGCGACAGGGGGCGGAGGCTACACCTTC.

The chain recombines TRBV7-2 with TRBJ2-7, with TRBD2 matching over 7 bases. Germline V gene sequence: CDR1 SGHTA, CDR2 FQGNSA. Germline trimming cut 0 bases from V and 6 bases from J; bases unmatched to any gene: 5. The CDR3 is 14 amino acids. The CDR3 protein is CASSLARGVSEQYF. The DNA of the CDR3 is TGTGCCAGCAGCTTAGCTCGGGGGGTGAGCGAGCAGTACTTC.

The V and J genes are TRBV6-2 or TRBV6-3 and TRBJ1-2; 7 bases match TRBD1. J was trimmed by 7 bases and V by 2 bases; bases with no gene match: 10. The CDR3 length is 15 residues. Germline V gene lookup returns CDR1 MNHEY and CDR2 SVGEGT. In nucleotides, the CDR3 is TGTGCCAGCAGTTACGAGACAGGGAGTGGCGGTGGCTACACCTTC. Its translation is CASSYETGSGGGYTF.

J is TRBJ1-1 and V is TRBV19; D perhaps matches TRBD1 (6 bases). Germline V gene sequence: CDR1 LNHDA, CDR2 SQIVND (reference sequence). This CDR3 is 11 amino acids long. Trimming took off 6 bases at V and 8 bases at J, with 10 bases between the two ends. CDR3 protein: CASRGTPEAFF. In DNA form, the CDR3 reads TGTGCCAGTAGGGGGACACCCGAAGCTTTCTTT. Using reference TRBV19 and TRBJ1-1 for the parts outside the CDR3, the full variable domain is DGGITQSPKYLFRKEGQNVTLSCEQNLNHDAMYWYRQDPGQGLRLIYYSQIVNDFQKGDIAEGYSVSREKKESFPLTVTSAQKNPTAFYLCASRGTPEAFFGQGTRLTVV.

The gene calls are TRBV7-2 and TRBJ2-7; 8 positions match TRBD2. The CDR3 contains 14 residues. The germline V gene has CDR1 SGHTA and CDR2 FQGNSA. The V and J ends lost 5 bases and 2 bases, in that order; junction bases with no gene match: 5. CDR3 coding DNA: TGTGCCAGCAGCACTACTAGCGGAGCCTACGAGCAGTACTTC. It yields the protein CASSTTSGAYEQYF.

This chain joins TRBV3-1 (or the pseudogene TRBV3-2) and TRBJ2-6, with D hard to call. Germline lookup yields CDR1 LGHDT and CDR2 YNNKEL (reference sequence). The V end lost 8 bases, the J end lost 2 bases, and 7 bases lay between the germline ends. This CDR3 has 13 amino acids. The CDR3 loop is CASLFAGANVLTF. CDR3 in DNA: TGTGCCAGCCTTTTTGCTGGGGCCAACGTCCTGACTTTC.

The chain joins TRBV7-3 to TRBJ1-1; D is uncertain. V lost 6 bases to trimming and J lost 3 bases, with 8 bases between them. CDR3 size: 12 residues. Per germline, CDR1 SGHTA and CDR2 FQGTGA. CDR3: CASSPGDTEAFF. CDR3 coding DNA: TGTGCCAGCAGTCCAGGAGACACTGAAGCTTTCTTT.

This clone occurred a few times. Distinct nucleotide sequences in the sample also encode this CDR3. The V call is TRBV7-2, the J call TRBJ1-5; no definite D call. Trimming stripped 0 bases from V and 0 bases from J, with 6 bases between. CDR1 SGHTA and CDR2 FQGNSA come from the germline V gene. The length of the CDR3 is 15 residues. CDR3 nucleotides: TGTGCCAGCAGCTTAGCAGGGATTAGCAATCAGCCCCAGCATTTT. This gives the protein CASSLAGISNQPQHF.

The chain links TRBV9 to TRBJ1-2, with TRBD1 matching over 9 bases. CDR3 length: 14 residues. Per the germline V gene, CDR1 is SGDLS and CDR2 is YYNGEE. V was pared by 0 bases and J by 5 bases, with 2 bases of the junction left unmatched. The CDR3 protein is CASSVGGTGYGYTF. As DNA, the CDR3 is TGTGCCAGCAGCGTAGGGGGGACAGGGTATGGCTACACCTTC.

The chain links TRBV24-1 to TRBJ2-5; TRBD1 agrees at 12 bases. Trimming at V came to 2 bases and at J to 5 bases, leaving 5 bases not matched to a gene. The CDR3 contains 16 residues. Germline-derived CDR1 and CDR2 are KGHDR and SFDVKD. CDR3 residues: CATSDWGQGAWETQYF. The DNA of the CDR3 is TGTGCCACCAGTGATTGGGGACAGGGGGCTTGGGAGACCCAGTACTTC.

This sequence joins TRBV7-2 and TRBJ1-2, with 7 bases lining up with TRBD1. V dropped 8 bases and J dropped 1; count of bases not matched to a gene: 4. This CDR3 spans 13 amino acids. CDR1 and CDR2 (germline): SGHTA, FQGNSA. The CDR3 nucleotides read TGTGCCAGCGGACGACAGGGTAACTATGGCTACACCTTC. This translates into CASGRQGNYGYTF. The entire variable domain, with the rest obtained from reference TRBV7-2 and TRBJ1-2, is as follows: GAGVSQSPSNKVTEKGKDVELRCDPISGHTALYWYRQSLGQGLEFLIYFQGNSAPDKSGLPSDRFSAERTGGSVSTLTIQRTQQEDSAVYLCASGRQGNYGYTFGSGTRLTVV.